This T cell receptor (beta chain) was sequenced for a study of blood T cells in healthy people across ages (dated by TCRdb to 2013 to 2016). Study-wide context: In model experiments, template switching captured about one uniquely barcoded TCR beta cDNA molecule for every two T cells. Using deep sequencing normalized with unique cDNA molecular identifiers, the study measured how TCR beta repertoire diversity changes with age. The donors were divided into four age groups: young (average around 16 years), middle-aged (approximately 39), aged (about 56) and long-lived (around 80). To avoid experimental bias, donors of different ages were distributed randomly across sequencing lanes. The study analyzed two additional independent replicas of 1 million unique cDNA reads from the same blood draw for two donors, one aged 18 to 29 and one aged 80 or older.

Here is what the overall study found, with its caveats: A strong correlation was found between observed TCR beta diversity and the percentage of naive T cells measured by flow cytometry. Compared with the aged group, more naive CD4+ T cells, fewer expanded clones and increased TCR diversity were shown by the long-lived group, suggesting age selection. Total diversity estimates from one million sequenced T cells were considered lower bounds and underestimates. Because donor CMV infection status was unknown, age-related changes in expanded clonotypes were potentially confounded. Since profiling was done on bulk unsorted PBMCs, naive and antigen-experienced compartments could not be conclusively compared. Observed TCR beta diversity per million T cells fell roughly linearly with age, and a significant reduction was already apparent by age roughly 40.

Library creation used 5' RACE. For sequencing, an Illumina HiSeq 2500 was employed. A second PCR of roughly 7 to 11 cycles was performed with a sample-barcoded 5' primer and a J-beta primer mix. A template-switch 5' adaptor carrying 12 random nucleotides introduced a unique molecular identifier onto each TCR beta cDNA molecule. At least 2.5 million CDR3-containing paired-end reads were obtained from each sample. The Mint cDNA synthesis kit, primed by a TRBC-specific oligonucleotide, was used to synthesize first-strand cDNA from all RNA. All cDNA was treated with uracil-DNA glycosylase and then went through a first 18-cycle PCR with the universal primers M1SS and BC2_uni_R. From the authors' description of their analysis: Normalization of each sample was performed by random selection of 1 million high-quality reads, each carrying a distinct molecular identifier. Reads with shared molecular identifiers were discarded instead of being binned into consensus sequences. MiTCR, with a Q25 quality threshold and the strictest error-elimination algorithm, was used for CDR3 identification, clonotype clustering and error correction. A nonparametric unseen species model using Euler transformation provided a lower-bound estimate of total TCR beta diversity. The raw public data were reprocessed by TCRdb itself: fastp quality trimming at Q25, MiXCR clonotype calling, in-frame beta chains only. Rows with a matching CDR3 protein are joined into one entry that keeps the most common DNA and genes. TCRdb, rather than the study authors, made the V and J calls. The sample table contains approximately 820,000 distinct CDR3 sequences; only one count was recorded for around two fifths of them. Of the sample, roughly a fifth is held by the ten largest clones.

Comments on this clonotype: Its recognized antigen is unknown. Base qualities are not provided; no much larger clone lies one nucleotide away.

The roughly 39 donors, aged 6 to 90 years, were systemically healthy Caucasian individuals from Russia. Around 9.8 milliliters of peripheral blood were collected from each donor into EDTA-treated Vacutainer tubes. Ficoll-Paque density-gradient centrifugation was used to isolate PBMCs, with at least 7 million per sample. Total RNA, at least 5 micrograms per sample, was extracted from PBMCs with Trizol reagent. For every donor, an aliquot of PBMCs went through flow cytometry to measure the percentages of naive CD45RAhigh/CD27high T cells. The receptor was isolated from a man aged 55 to 70 in good health. Sample: blood.

The DNA sequence reads TGTGCCAGCAGCACAGGGGGCTCTGGCTACACCTTC. It is translated as CASSTGGSGYTF. The chain links TRBV12-3 or TRBV12-4 with TRBJ1-2, with 9 central nucleotides matching TRBD1. Including the terminal cysteine and phenylalanine, the CDR3 comprises 12 residues. Only CDR3 DNA is held: 36 bases, read in frame from base 1. Germline trimming amounts to 6 bases on V and 7 bases on J, with 3 as the count of junction bases outside the gene matches.